The 4 T cell receptor beta chains reported below all come from one sample, sequenced in a study of human T cells and chemical hapten exposure (dated by TCRdb to 2020 to 2023). The time point label, as the study defines it: pre-sensitization, week 0. In the paper's terms, the treatment or condition label means: therapeutic diphenylcyclopropenone sensitization with weekly scalp DPC. The library was generated by RACE. The instrument was a NextSeq 500. The public reads were quality trimmed at Q25 with fastp and then assembled into clones with MiXCR by TCRdb, keeping productive beta chains. Rows matching on CDR3 protein sequence are summarized as one entry with the most common DNA and genes. This sample is represented by roughly 120,000 distinct CDR3 sequences; roughly 14% of them were singletons. The top ten hold about 3% of the sample. Sequences were derived from whole blood, sampled in connection with sensitization to the hapten diphenylcyclopropenone (DPC). The receptors here all came from a woman under 30 with alopecia areata. Some clones in this sample may be carry-over from other donors' samples.

This clonotype was found a few times. The chain combines TRBV10-1 with TRBJ2-3, with TRBD2 matching 9 bases. V shed 4 bases, J shed 4 bases, and the junction held 9 bases outside the gene matches. Germline values: CDR1 WNHNN, CDR2 SYGVQD (reference sequence). The CDR3 sequence is 16 residues long. This CDR3 reads CASSANKRGVADTQYF. The DNA for the CDR3 is TGCGCCAGCAGTGCTAACAAGCGGGGGGTAGCAGATACGCAGTATTTT.

There are many counts of this clonotype. The V gene is TRBV6-2 or TRBV6-3, the J gene TRBJ1-2, with 10 nucleotides matching TRBD1. Germline V gene lookup returns CDR1 MNHEY and CDR2 SVGEGT. V was clipped by 6 bases and J by 2 bases; unmatched bases: 6. The CDR3 totals 15 residues. CDR3 bases: TGTGCCAGCAGCTCCGGGACAGGGGCCAACTATGGCTACACCTTC. It specifies CASSSGTGANYGYTF.

This clonotype was observed a few times. The chain recombines TRBV7-9 with TRBJ1-2; TRBD1 is a possible D gene (6 bases). Germline CDR1 is SEHNR and CDR2 is FQNEAQ (reference sequence). The length of the CDR3 is 13 residues. The V and J ends lost 7 bases and 8 bases respectively, with 17 bases between them. The CDR3 DNA follows: TGTGCCAGCACCTCTCCTGGGGGCAAAGGCTACACCTTC. It encodes CASTSPGGKGYTF. Drawing the rest from reference TRBV7-9 and TRBJ1-2, the complete variable domain is DTGVSQNPRHKITKRGQNVTFRCDPISEHNRLYWYRQTLGQGPEFLTYFQNEAQLEKSRLLSDRFSAERPKGSFSTLEIQRTEQGDSAMYLCASTSPGGKGYTFGSGTRLTVV.

This clonotype was counted between two and nine times. This chain connects TRBV19 to TRBJ1-2; 8 nucleotides match TRBD1. V gave up 7 bases and J gave up 7 bases; unmatched junction bases: 14. The CDR3 covers 15 residues. The V gene's germline CDR1 is LNHDA and CDR2 SQIVND (reference sequence). CDR3 coding DNA: TGTGCCAGTACCCGAACCTCCGGACAGGGCGGTGGCTACACCTTC. Protein: CASTRTSGQGGGYTF.